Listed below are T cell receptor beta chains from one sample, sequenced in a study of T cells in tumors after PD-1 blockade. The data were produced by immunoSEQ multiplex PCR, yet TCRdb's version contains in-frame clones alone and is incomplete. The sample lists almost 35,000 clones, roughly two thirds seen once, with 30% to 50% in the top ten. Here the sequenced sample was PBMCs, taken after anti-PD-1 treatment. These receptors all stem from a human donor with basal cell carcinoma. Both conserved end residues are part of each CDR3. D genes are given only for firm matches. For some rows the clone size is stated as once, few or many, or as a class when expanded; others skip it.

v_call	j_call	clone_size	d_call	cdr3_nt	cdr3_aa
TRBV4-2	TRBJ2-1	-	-	TGTGCCAGCAGCCAAGGGCCAGACTTATACAATGAGCAGTTCTTC	CASSQGPDLYNEQFF
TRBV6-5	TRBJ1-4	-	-	TGTGCCAGCAGCTCGGGAGGGAGGGTTGGTGAAAAACTGTTTTTT	CASSSGGRVGEKLFF
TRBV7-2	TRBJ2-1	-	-	TGTGCCAGCAGCTTAGTGCTGTCCGGGGAGAGCAGATTCAATGAGCAGTTCTTC	CASSLVLSGESRFNEQFF
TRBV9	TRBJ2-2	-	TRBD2	TGTGCCAGCAGCGTAGCAGGGACTAGAGGGCCCGGGGAGCTGTTTTTT	CASSVAGTRGPGELFF
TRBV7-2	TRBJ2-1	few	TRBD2	TGTGCCAGCAGCTTGGGACTAGCGGCCCCAAATGAGCAGTTCTTC	CASSLGLAAPNEQFF
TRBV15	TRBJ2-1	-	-	TGTGCCACCAGCAGGGAAGCAACCCTCGTTAGGGATGAGCAGTTCTTC	CATSREATLVRDEQFF
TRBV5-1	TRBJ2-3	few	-	TGCGCCAGCAGCTTCGGGTATTCTAGCACAGATACGCAGTATTTT	CASSFGYSSTDTQYF
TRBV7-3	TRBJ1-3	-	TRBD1	TGTGCCAGCAGCCCGCAGGGGGAGGCCGGAAACACCATATATTTT	CASSPQGEAGNTIYF
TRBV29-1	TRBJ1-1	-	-	TGCAGCGTTGAAGATCCGGCGAACACTGAAGCTTTCTTT	CSVEDPANTEAFF
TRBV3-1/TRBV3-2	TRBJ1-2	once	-	TGTGCCAGCAGCCACCCAGAGGGTCAGGGTGGCTACACCTTC	CASSHPEGQGGYTF